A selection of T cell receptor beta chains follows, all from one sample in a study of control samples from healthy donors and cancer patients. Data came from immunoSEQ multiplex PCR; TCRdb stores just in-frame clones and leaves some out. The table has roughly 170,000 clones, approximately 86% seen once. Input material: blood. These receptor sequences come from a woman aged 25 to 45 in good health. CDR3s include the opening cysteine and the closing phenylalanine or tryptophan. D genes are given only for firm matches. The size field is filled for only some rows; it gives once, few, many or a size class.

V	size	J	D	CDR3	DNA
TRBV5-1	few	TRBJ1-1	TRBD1	CASSSRGPNTEAFF	TGCGCCAGCAGCTCCAGGGGGCCGAACACTGAAGCTTTCTTT
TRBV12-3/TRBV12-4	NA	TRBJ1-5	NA	CASSLLRGPQHF	TGTGCCAGCAGTTTACTCCGGGGGCCCCAGCATTTT
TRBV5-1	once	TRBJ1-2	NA	CASSFETNYGYTF	TGCGCCAGCAGCTTTGAAACTAACTATGGCTACACCTTC
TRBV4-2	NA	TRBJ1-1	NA	CASSQEQIGGRLF	TGTGCCAGCAGCCAAGAACAAATTGGGGGACGCCTCTTT
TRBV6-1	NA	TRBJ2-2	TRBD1	CASSEWGTGASNTGELFF	TGTGCCAGCAGTGAATGGGGCACAGGGGCGTCGAACACCGGGGAGCTGTTTTTT
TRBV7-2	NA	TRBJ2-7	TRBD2	CASSLGGSAYEQYF	TGTGCCAGCAGCTTGGGCGGGAGCGCTTACGAGCAGTACTTC
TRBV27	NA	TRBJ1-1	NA	CASSLSGPNTEAFF	TGTGCCAGCAGTTTATCGGGACCGAACACTGAAGCTTTCTTT
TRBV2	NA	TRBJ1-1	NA	CASSEVRLNTEAFF	TGTGCCAGCAGTGAAGTGCGCTTGAACACTGAAGCTTTCTTT
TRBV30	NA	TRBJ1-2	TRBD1	CALSGAGGQKYGYTF	TGTGCGCTTAGCGGGGCAGGGGGACAAAAATATGGCTACACCTTC
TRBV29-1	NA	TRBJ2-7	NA	CSVVTGVAYEQYF	TGCAGCGTTGTCACGGGAGTGGCCTACGAGCAGTACTTC
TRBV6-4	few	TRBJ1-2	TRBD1	CASSDGTGGYGYTF	TGTGCCAGCAGTGACGGGACAGGGGGCTATGGCTACACCTTC
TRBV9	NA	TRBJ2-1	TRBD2	CASSQRLAADEQFF	TGTGCCAGCAGCCAACGACTAGCGGCCGATGAGCAGTTCTTC
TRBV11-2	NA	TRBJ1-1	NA	CASSLVTPNTEAFF	TGTGCCAGCAGCTTAGTAACACCGAACACTGAAGCTTTCTTT
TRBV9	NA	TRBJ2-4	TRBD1	CASSASGTGNIQYF	TGTGCCAGCAGCGCCTCCGGGACAGGAAACATTCAGTACTTC
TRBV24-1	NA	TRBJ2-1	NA	CATSDLSTSGNEQFF	TGTGCCACCAGTGATTTATCTACCTCGGGCAATGAGCAGTTCTTC
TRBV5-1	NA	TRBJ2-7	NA	CASSLAGASEQYF	TGCGCCAGCAGCTTGGCAGGGGCGAGCGAGCAGTACTTC
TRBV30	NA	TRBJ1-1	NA	CAAERDTNTEAFF	TGTGCCGCCGAAAGGGACACGAACACTGAAGCTTTCTTT
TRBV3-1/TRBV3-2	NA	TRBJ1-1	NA	CASSEQGRKGAFF	TGTGCCAGCAGCGAACAGGGTAGGAAGGGAGCTTTCTTT
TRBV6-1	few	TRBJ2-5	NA	CASSEAGGPRAPYQETQYF	TGTGCCAGCAGTGAAGCGGGGGGTCCCAGAGCTCCCTACCAAGAGACCCAGTACTTC
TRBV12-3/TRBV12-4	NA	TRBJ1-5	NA	CASRAGGNQPQHF	TGTGCCAGCAGGGCAGGCGGCAATCAGCCCCAGCATTTT
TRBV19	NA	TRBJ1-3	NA	CASSIRPGSGNTIYF	TGTGCCAGTAGTATACGCCCGGGGTCTGGAAACACCATATATTTT
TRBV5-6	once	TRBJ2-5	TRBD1	CASSDTGTEETQYF	TGTGCCAGCAGCGACACCGGGACAGAAGAGACCCAGTACTTC
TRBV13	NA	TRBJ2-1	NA	CASSLRSNEQFF	TGTGCCAGCAGCTTACGGTCCAATGAGCAGTTCTTC
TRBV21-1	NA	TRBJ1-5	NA	CASSNRDRGLQPQHF	TGTGCCAGCAGCAACCGGGACAGGGGTCTTCAGCCCCAGCATTTT
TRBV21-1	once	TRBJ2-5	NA	CASSKGLKTQYF	TGTGCCAGCAGCAAAGGGCTAAAGACCCAGTACTTC